These T cell receptor beta chains were read from a single sample in a study of blood T cell repertoires in COVID-19. Only in-frame clones appear in the TCRdb table, and some are missing; sequencing was by immunoSEQ multiplex PCR. The sample consists of approximately 470,000 clones, roughly nine tenths of them appearing once. Sample: PBMCs or T cells enriched from blood (not recorded which). The receptors were gathered from a woman under 30 who had recovered from COVID-19. Each CDR3 is given with its conserved first and last residue. D genes are given only for firm matches. Clone size appears in some rows only: once, few, many, or a class for an expanded clone.

TRBJ1-2,TRBV2,.,.,TGTGCCAGCAGTGAGTATAGACTCTTGAGATATGGCTACACCTTC,CASSEYRLLRYGYTF
TRBJ1-6,TRBV6-6,TRBD1,.,TGTGCCAGCAGTCCCCGGGACAGTCAACTCCACTTT,CASSPRDSQLHF
TRBJ1-2,TRBV6-5,.,.,TGTGCCAGCAGTTACCTCTTAGGGGGTCGAGGGAGCTACACCTTC,CASSYLLGGRGSYTF
TRBJ2-1,TRBV10-1,TRBD2,few,TGCGCCAGCAGTGGGCCGGTCCCTAGACTAGCAGGGCAGTTCTTC,CASSGPVPRLAGQFF
TRBJ1-5,TRBV14,TRBD1,.,TGTGCCAGCAGCCTGGGACAGGGAAATCAGCCCCAGCATTTT,CASSLGQGNQPQHF
TRBJ1-1,TRBV2,TRBD1,once,TGTGCCAGCAGAAATACAGGGGTGGACACTGAAGCTTTCTTT,CASRNTGVDTEAFF
TRBJ1-6,TRBV18,TRBD1,.,TGTGCCAGCTCATGGCAGGGGGCGAATTATTCACCCCTCCACTTT,CASSWQGANYSPLHF
TRBJ2-7,TRBV6-1,TRBD1,once,TGTGCCAGCAGCGAAAGGGACAGGGCCTTTCCCTACGAGCAGTACTTC,CASSERDRAFPYEQYF
TRBJ1-2,TRBV3-1/TRBV3-2,.,.,TGTGCCAGCAGCCCCGGTGACTATGGCTACACCTTC,CASSPGDYGYTF
TRBJ1-2,TRBV27,.,.,TGTGCCAGCAGTTCTAACTCCCTTCTGACTGTGTATGGCTACACCTTC,CASSSNSLLTVYGYTF
TRBJ2-2,TRBV5-1,TRBD1,.,TGCGCCAGCAGCTCACAGGGGGCGGGTAACACCGGGGAGCTGTTTTTT,CASSSQGAGNTGELFF
TRBJ1-2,TRBV9,.,once,TGTGCCAGCAGCGTAGAGGTCAGGGAGGTTAATGGCTACACCTTC,CASSVEVREVNGYTF
TRBJ2-5,TRBV7-9,TRBD1,.,TGTGCCAGCAGCTTAACAGGGGGCGAGACCCAGTACTTC,CASSLTGGETQYF
TRBJ2-1,TRBV7-3,TRBD1,.,TGTGCCAGCCGACGGACAGGTCAAGGTGAGCAGTTCTTC,CASRRTGQGEQFF
TRBJ2-2,TRBV5-4,TRBD2,.,TGTGCCAGCAGCCCCGGGGGGGGGTCGAGTGGCACCGGGGAGCTGTTTTTT,CASSPGGGSSGTGELFF